This record looks at one T cell receptor beta chain sequence and its context. This entry belongs to a study of blood T cell repertoires in COVID-19. About the research overall: Acute-phase and convalescent COVID-19 samples originated in the United States, Italy and Spain. The analysed material was cDNA or gDNA that came from T cells, B-cell-depleted T cells, or PBMCs.

Trimming stripped 3 bases from V and 0 bases from J, with 11 bases between. Germline values: CDR1 SGHDT, CDR2 YYEEEE. The CDR3 extends over 15 amino acids. Authors' methods: Quantification of nucleated cells was approximated via reference gene primer amplification. The data were produced by immunoSEQ multiplex PCR, yet TCRdb's version contains in-frame clones alone and is incomplete. V, J and clone size were drawn from that table, and D and trimming were deduced from the DNA. This sample has 100,000 to 150,000 clones, with roughly 72% found just once. The genes are TRBV5-6 and TRBJ2-3; D might be TRBD2 (5 bases). Sequenced sample: peripheral blood. This clonotype originated in a man aged 60 to 69 with acute or convalescent COVID-19. The CDR3 bases are TGTGCCAGCAGCTATACAACGGGGAGCACAGATACGCAGTATTTT. This encodes CASSYTTGSTDTQYF.